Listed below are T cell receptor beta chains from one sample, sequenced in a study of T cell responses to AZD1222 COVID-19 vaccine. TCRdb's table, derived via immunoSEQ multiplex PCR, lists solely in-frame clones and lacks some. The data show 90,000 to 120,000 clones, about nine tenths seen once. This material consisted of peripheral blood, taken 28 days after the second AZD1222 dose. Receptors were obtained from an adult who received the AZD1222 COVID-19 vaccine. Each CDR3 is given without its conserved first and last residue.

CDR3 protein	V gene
ASSPLLANTGELF	TRBV7-7
ASSSLWTGFPYEQY	TRBV27
ASSPAGTRSPLH	TRBV28
ASSFGHSNTEAF	TRBV5-5
ASSSWAGVNQPQH	TRBV7-2
ASSQEGWEEQF	TRBV4-3
ASSYSTGRAADTQY	TRBV6-5
ASRPPGVNQPQH	TRBV6-5
ASSLDGINQPQH	TRBV7-9
ASSYEGGGELF	TRBV6-5
ASSPAGNGYT	TRBV18
ASSLRSGNTIY	TRBV6-5
ASSEFRDRGRRGYT	TRBV9
ASSQDRGSYNEKLF	TRBV4-3
ASSDGTGGAGGYT	TRBV13
ASSLGQVYNEQF	TRBV6-5
ASSYNEGGYGYT	TRBV6-5
ASSPTTGQLLSRIY	TRBV27
ASSSDGNQPQH	TRBV7-2
AWRVTGVNEQY	TRBV30
ATSDLGGDYEQY	TRBV15
ASSLAPGALNSPLH	TRBV5-1
ASTENTEAF	TRBV2
ASSPWTDEKLF	TRBV18
ASSYPQGSGYT	TRBV6-5
ASSLGRTRYGYT	TRBV11-2
SVEIAVNTEAF	TRBV29-1
SGSKGGNEQF	TRBV29-1
ASSLRSRAEAF	TRBV12-3/TRBV12-4
ASSAHFSGGAGQETQY	TRBV6-1
ASSQDAGAGNQPQH	TRBV3-1/TRBV3-2
ASRQGAGNQPQH	TRBV28
ASSEVAGGAYEQY	TRBV6-1
ASSKVKGTSGTSSTDTQY	TRBV21-1
ASSGNTIY	TRBV9
ASSEDTDTQY	TRBV9
ASSQGQGVDEQY	TRBV5-8
ASSLGPAPLH	TRBV7-2
ASSFNVGYEQY	TRBV12-3/TRBV12-4
ASSFQDTQY	TRBV7-6
ASSESSHNEQF	TRBV6-1
AWSWWDSNQPQH	TRBV30
AWSVLGALTEAF	TRBV30
ASSSLPRGRDEQY	TRBV5-1
ASSEDGQGRNEKLF	TRBV5-1
ASSLNSGTGISNYGYT	TRBV5-1
ASSRTGAGNTIY	TRBV7-2
AWNSHSTGWISYEQY	TRBV30
ASSPRDGYEQY	TRBV13
ASSQLPGQGGEKLF	TRBV4-1
AFRVSGANVLT	TRBV30
ASSLRGISGNTIY	TRBV9
ASGTSMETQY	TRBV27
ATSRVDEANYGYT	TRBV15
ASSRQGQWPQH	TRBV2